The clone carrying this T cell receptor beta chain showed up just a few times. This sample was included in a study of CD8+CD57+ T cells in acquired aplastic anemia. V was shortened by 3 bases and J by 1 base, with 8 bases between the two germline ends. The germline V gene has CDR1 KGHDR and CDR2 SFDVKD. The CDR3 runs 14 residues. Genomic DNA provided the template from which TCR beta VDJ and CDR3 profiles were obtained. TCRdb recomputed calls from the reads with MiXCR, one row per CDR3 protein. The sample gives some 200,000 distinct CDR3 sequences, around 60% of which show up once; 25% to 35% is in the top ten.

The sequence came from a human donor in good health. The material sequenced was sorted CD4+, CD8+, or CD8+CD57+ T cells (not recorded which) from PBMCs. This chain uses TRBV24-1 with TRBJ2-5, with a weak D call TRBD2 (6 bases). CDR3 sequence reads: CATSDRDFQETQYF. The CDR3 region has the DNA TGTGCCACCAGTGATCGGGACTTCCAAGAGACCCAGTACTTC.